The 32 T cell receptor beta chains below all came from one sample that was sequenced in a study of cytomegalovirus exposure and HLA in healthy donors. PCR amplification relied on 60 Vbeta primers (plus 13 Jbeta primers). Profiling relied on immunoSEQ multiplex PCR, and the TCRdb table lists in-frame clones only, not all of them. The sample lists about 100,000 clones, more than 75% occurring once. Input material: PBMCs. Every receptor here comes from a man younger than 40 in good health and CMV-seropositive.

The genes are TRBV18 and TRBJ2-7, with 13 bases fitting TRBD2. J was trimmed by 4 bases and V by 3 bases; bases with no gene match: 6. Germline CDR1 and CDR2: KGHSH and LQKENI. This CDR3 is 16 amino acids long. In DNA, the CDR3 is TGTGCCAGCTCACCCGGACTAGCGGGGGCTGCTTACGAGCAGTACTTC. This translates into CASSPGLAGAAYEQYF.

This clone was detected a few times. V usage is TRBV4-1 and J usage is TRBJ2-3; weak D call: TRBD2 (6 bases). Germline V CDR1 and CDR2: MGHRA, YSYEKL. Trimming removed 3 bases from V and 5 bases from J, with 12 bases in between. CDR3 length: 14 amino acids. The CDR3 sequence: CASSHHKAGDTQYF. DNA of the CDR3: TGCGCCAGCAGCCACCACAAAGCGGGAGATACGCAGTATTTT.

This clone appeared a single time. The chain couples TRBV10-3 to TRBJ2-7; TRBD1 agrees at 7 bases. V was pared by 8 bases and J by 0 bases, with 7 bases of the junction left unmatched. The CDR3 loop spans 14 amino acids. CDR1 ENHRY and CDR2 SYGVKD come from the germline V gene. The CDR3 protein is CAIADRSRSYEQYF. The CDR3 DNA is TGTGCCATCGCGGACAGGTCTCGCTCCTACGAGCAGTACTTC.

J is TRBJ1-2 and V is TRBV7-9, with 9 bases fitting TRBD1. CDR1 is SEHNR, CDR2 FQNEAQ, per germline (reference sequence). The CDR3 extends over 14 amino acids. V lost 3 bases to trimming and J lost 7 bases; unmatched junction nucleotides: 6. The DNA of the CDR3 is TGTGCCAGCAGCTTTGGACAGGGGAAATTTGGCTACACCTTC. It codes for CASSFGQGKFGYTF.

The chain recombines TRBV6-7 with TRBJ1-1, with TRBD1 identical over 7 bases. TRBV6-7 counts as an open reading frame of uncertain function. The CDR3 length is 15 residues. The junction had 9 bases not matched to a gene; V was cut back by 2 bases and J by 6 bases. The CDR3 DNA is TGTGCCAGCAGTTACAAACAGGGGAAGCGCGCTGAAGCTTTCTTT. This translates into CASSYKQGKRAEAFF.

This clone was picked up a small number of times. This chain links TRBV6-5 with TRBJ1-3; the match to TRBD1 covers 8 bases. The CDR3 contains 13 residues. Germline CDR1 is MNHEY and CDR2 is SVGAGI. V gave up 8 bases and J gave up 2 bases; unmatched junction bases: 2. CDR3 DNA: TGTGCCAGCTGGACAGGGCCTGGAAACACCATATATTTT. It is translated as CASWTGPGNTIYF.

This clone was recorded once. This chain joins TRBV7-9 and TRBJ1-1, with 7 bases identical to TRBD1. The CDR3 has 13 residues. From germline, CDR1 is SEHNR and CDR2 FQNEAQ (reference sequence). The trim removed 3 bases at V and 3 bases at J, leaving 1 base unmatched. CDR3 coding DNA: TGTGCCAGCAGCTTTGACAGGGACACTGAAGCTTTCTTT. Translated, it gives CASSFDRDTEAFF.

The table lists this clone with a count of one. J is TRBJ1-1 and V is TRBV11-3, with D uncertain. Germline V gene sequence: CDR1 SGHNT, CDR2 YENEEA. This CDR3 has 14 amino acids. V was shortened by 0 bases and J by 2 bases, with 7 bases between the two germline ends. The CDR3 sequence: CASSLEPGNTEAFF. The CDR3 region has the DNA TGTGCCAGCAGCTTAGAACCGGGAAACACTGAAGCTTTCTTT.

CDR3 sequence reads: CASSGAGAEQYF. CDR3 in DNA: TGTGCCAGCAGCGGGGCAGGGGCCGAGCAGTACTTC. V usage is TRBV9 and J usage is TRBJ2-7; D possibly corresponds to TRBD1 (6 bases). Germline V gives CDR1 SGDLS, CDR2 YYNGEE. This CDR3 has 12 residues. V lost 3 bases to trimming and J lost 6 bases, with 10 bases between them.

This clone was recorded only once. The gene calls are TRBV9 and TRBJ1-4; possible D gene TRBD1, 6 bases. Germline values: CDR1 SGDLS, CDR2 YYNGEE. The CDR3 is 14 amino acids. V lost 4 bases and J 3 bases, leaving 10 bases between the germline ends. CDR3 coding DNA: TGTGCCAGCAGCAACAGGGCAGCTAATGAAAAACTGTTTTTT. Translation: CASSNRAANEKLFF.

The chain recombines TRBV10-3 with TRBJ1-3, with a tentative D call TRBD1 (5 bases). The CDR3 loop spans 15 amino acids. Germline V gives CDR1 ENHRY, CDR2 SYGVKD. V lost 6 bases to trimming and J lost 4 bases, with 16 bases between them. The CDR3 here is CAISFGTSQGNTIYF. For the CDR3, the DNA is TGTGCCATCAGCTTCGGGACTTCCCAAGGAAACACCATATATTTT.

The V gene is TRBV5-4, the J gene TRBJ1-2, with 10 bases identical to TRBD1. The V gene end was trimmed by 2 bases and the J gene end by 1 base; junction bases not matched to a gene: 2. The CDR3 has 15 residues. Germline loops: CDR1 SGHNT, CDR2 YYREEE (reference sequence). The CDR3 bases are TGTGCCAGCAGCTTAAGGGACAGGGGTAACTATGGCTACACCTTC. Protein: CASSLRDRGNYGYTF.

The chain joins TRBV27 to TRBJ1-3, with TRBD1 matching 7 bases. The junction had 4 bases not matched to a gene; V was cut back by 5 bases and J by 3 bases. The V gene's germline CDR1 is MNHEY and CDR2 SMNVEV (reference sequence). The CDR3 contains 14 residues. The CDR3 here is CASSLTGSGNTIYF. Here the CDR3 DNA reads TGTGCCAGCAGTCTGACAGGGAGTGGAAACACCATATATTTT.

The table lists this clone with a count of one. This chain joins TRBV7-7 and TRBJ1-4, with D possibly being TRBD1 (6 bases). CDR3 length: 13 amino acids. The germline CDR1 and CDR2 sequences are SSHAT and FNYEAQ (reference sequence). V lost 1 base and J 8 bases, leaving 8 bases between the germline ends. The CDR3 region has the DNA TGTGCCAGCAGCTTAGTAAGGGGGGAAAAACTGTTTTTT. Residues: CASSLVRGEKLFF.

This chain connects TRBV18 to TRBJ2-1; 10 positions agree with TRBD2. V was pared by 4 bases and J by 8 bases, with 8 bases of the junction left unmatched. The CDR3 is made up of 15 amino acids. Looked up from germline, CDR1 is KGHSH and CDR2 is LQKENI. CDR3 protein: CASSLSAGGVDEQFF. CDR3 sequence (DNA): TGTGCCAGCTCACTGTCAGCGGGGGGGGTCGATGAGCAGTTCTTC.

In its sample, this clone was seen a few times. The rearrangement links TRBV6-5 to TRBJ2-5, with a weak D call TRBD1 (6 bases). The germline V gene has CDR1 MNHEY and CDR2 SVGAGI. V lost 5 bases, J lost 10 bases, and 20 bases lay in between. The CDR3 covers 14 residues. Here the CDR3 reads CASSEGERPVSQYF. DNA of the CDR3: TGTGCCAGCAGTGAGGGGGAGAGGCCGGTTAGCCAGTACTTC.

The gene calls are TRBV30 and TRBJ1-2; TRBD1 might be the D (6 bases). Trimming pared 4 bases from V and 7 bases from J, leaving 16 bases between. Germline V gene data show CDR1 as GTSNPN and CDR2 as SVGIG (reference sequence). There are 13 residues in the CDR3. CDR3 loop: CAWNTGYVSGYTF. The CDR3 nucleotides are TGTGCCTGGAATACAGGGTATGTGTCTGGCTACACCTTC.

The J gene is TRBJ2-1, the V gene TRBV6-6; 11 bases match TRBD1. From germline, CDR1 is MNHNY and CDR2 SVGAGI (reference sequence). This CDR3 is built from 15 residues. The trim removed 2 bases at V and 6 bases at J, leaving 3 bases unmatched. The CDR3: CASSYPGQGVNEQFF. The CDR3 DNA is TGTGCCAGCAGTTACCCGGGACAGGGGGTCAATGAGCAGTTCTTC.

This clone came up once. This chain links TRBV6-5 with TRBJ1-2; a possible D gene is TRBD1 (5 bases). The CDR3 is 13 residues long. Germline V gene sequence: CDR1 MNHEY, CDR2 SVGAGI. Trimming pared 4 bases from V and 5 bases from J, leaving 11 bases between. CDR3 sequence (DNA): TGTGCCAGCAGTTTGCAGGGTCCGTATGGCTACACCTTC. This encodes CASSLQGPYGYTF.

The V gene is TRBV6-1, the J gene TRBJ2-2; D perhaps matches TRBD2 (5 bases). The germline V and J ends were trimmed by 8 bases and 3 bases, with 10 bases remaining between them. CDR1 and CDR2 from the germline V gene are MNHNS and SASEGT. This CDR3 is built from 13 residues. CDR3: CASVLGDTGELFF. The CDR3 nucleotides are TGTGCCAGCGTCCTCGGGGACACCGGGGAGCTGTTTTTT.

With regard to this clone: The junction differs from germline at one of its ends, possibly a read error. J is TRBJ1-2 and V is TRBV7-9; D might be TRBD1 (6 bases). Germline V gene lookup returns CDR1 SEHNR and CDR2 FQNEAQ (reference sequence). The CDR3 has 13 amino acids. CDR3 amino acids: CSSTDQGRDGYTF. As DNA, the CDR3 is TGTTCCAGCACCGACCAGGGGCGCGATGGCTACACCTTC.

The chain employs TRBV5-1 and TRBJ2-2; 14 bases are shared with TRBD2. V dropped 4 bases and J dropped 4; count of bases not matched to a gene: 9. CDR1 and CDR2 (germline): SGHRS, YFSETQ. This CDR3 region has 18 residues. CDR3 loop: CASSTGLAGAAGTGELFF. The CDR3 DNA follows: TGCGCCAGCAGCACGGGACTAGCGGGGGCAGCGGGCACCGGGGAGCTGTTTTTT.

This clone appeared a few times. The chain carries TRBV5-5 and TRBJ2-1, with D unresolved. Germline CDR1 SGHKS, CDR2 YYEKEE (reference sequence). Trimming stripped 7 bases from V and 4 bases from J, with 6 bases between. This CDR3 contains 11 residues. In nucleotides, the CDR3 is TGTGCCAGCGTGAGTTACAATGAGCAGTTCTTC. It encodes CASVSYNEQFF.

The table lists this clone with a count of one. The V call is TRBV7-9, the J call TRBJ1-2, with 10 nucleotides matching TRBD1. CDR1 and CDR2 from the germline V gene are SEHNR and FQNEAQ (reference sequence). J gave up 7 bases and V 8 bases, and 19 bases lay outside the gene matches. The CDR3 spans 17 residues. DNA for the CDR3: TGTGCCAGCCGACTAGGACGAATTGGACAGGGGGTGTCTGGCTACACCTTC. This sequence encodes CASRLGRIGQGVSGYTF.

This chain joins TRBV5-1 and TRBJ2-7, with D possibly being TRBD2 (6 bases). Germline CDR1 reads SGHRS; CDR2 reads YFSETQ. CDR3 length equals 15 residues. Trimming cost V 4 bases and J 1 base, with 15 bases left between them. The chain's CDR3 is CASSDPGRESYEQYF. Written as DNA, the CDR3 is TGCGCCAGCAGCGATCCGGGACGGGAGTCCTACGAGCAGTACTTC.

This clone was seen only a few times. V and J are TRBV5-6 and TRBJ2-3, with 7 bases fitting TRBD2. The CDR3 runs 16 residues. J gave up 4 bases and V 0 bases, and 8 bases lay outside the gene matches. CDR1 and CDR2 (germline): SGHDT, YYEEEE. CDR3 DNA sequence: TGTGCCAGCAGCTTGGTTGGGGGAGGGGTGGCAGATACGCAGTATTTT. Encoded protein: CASSLVGGGVADTQYF.

The chain has TRBV11-2 and TRBJ1-6, with TRBD1 matching over 8 bases. Germline trimming cut 0 bases from V and 6 bases from J; bases unmatched to any gene: 1. CDR1 is SGHAT and CDR2 is FQNNGV in the germline V gene. The CDR3 is 15 amino acids. The CDR3 region is CASSLDRGRNSPLHF. The CDR3 DNA reads as TGTGCCAGCAGCTTAGACAGGGGGCGTAATTCACCCCTCCACTTT.

CDR3 DNA sequence: TGTGCCAGCAGCCCTAGAATAGGGGGCTGGGAGACCCAGTACTTC. It codes for CASSPRIGGWETQYF. V usage is TRBV7-8 and J usage is TRBJ2-5; 7 nucleotides agree with TRBD1. There are 15 residues in the CDR3. Germline assignment: CDR1 SGHVS and CDR2 FQNEAQ. V dropped 5 bases and J dropped 5; count of bases not matched to a gene: 11.

This chain connects TRBV11-2 to TRBJ2-1; 8 bases line up with TRBD1. The V gene's germline CDR1 is SGHAT and CDR2 FQNNGV. This CDR3 is 14 amino acids long. The V segment lost 5 bases and the J segment 5 bases; nucleotides outside the gene matches: 5. Written as DNA, the CDR3 is TGTGCCAGCAGCACCCGGGACAGGAACAATGAGCAGTTCTTC. Amino acid sequence: CASSTRDRNNEQFF.

The genes are TRBV9 and TRBJ1-6; D remains unclear. Germline assignment: CDR1 SGDLS and CDR2 YYNGEE. V was shortened by 0 bases and J by 7 bases, with 11 bases between the two germline ends. CDR3 size: 15 residues. CDR3 DNA sequence: TGTGCCAGCAGCGTAGTTGGAGGGTTAAATTCACCCCTCCACTTT. Translated: CASSVVGGLNSPLHF.

V is TRBV6-5 and J is TRBJ1-6; D is ambiguous. The CDR3 loop spans 14 amino acids. V dropped 4 bases and J dropped 5 bases, with 9 bases sitting between them. Germline CDR1 reads MNHEY; CDR2 reads SVGAGI. Here the CDR3 reads CASSSVVNNSPLHF. The CDR3, as DNA: TGTGCCAGCAGTTCGGTAGTTAATAATTCACCCCTCCACTTT.

J is TRBJ2-7 and V is TRBV9; 11 nucleotides align to TRBD1. Unmatched junction bases numbered 10, after V lost 5 bases and J lost 3 bases. CDR3 length: 16 amino acids. From germline, CDR1 is SGDLS and CDR2 YYNGEE. The CDR3: CASSRSEGTGGYEQYF. For the CDR3, the DNA is TGTGCCAGCAGTCGTAGTGAGGGGACAGGGGGCTACGAGCAGTACTTC.